The rows below give T cell receptor beta chains drawn from one sample of a study of CD8 T cells in ankylosing spondylitis. TCRdb redid the calling of the 5' RACE reads with MiXCR, one entry per CDR3 protein. The sample lists 700,000 or so distinct CDR3 sequences, roughly 20% occurring once. The sequencing input was blood, either unsorted or a sorted T cell fraction (not recorded which). Every receptor here comes from a male donor with ankylosing spondylitis. The CDR3 runs from the conserved cysteine through the conserved F or W. A D gene is named only where the DNA matches it firmly. Not every row has a clone size; where given, it reads once, few, many or a size class.

j_call d_call clone_size v_call cdr3_nt cdr3_aa
TRBJ2-3 NA many TRBV12-3/TRBV12-4 TGTGCCAGCAGTCCACCCGGGACGGATTATGGTCCGCAGTATTTT CASSPPGTDYGPQYF
TRBJ1-2 NA NA TRBV18 TGTGCCAGCTCACCACCGGAAGTGGCCAGTTATGGCTACACCTTC CASSPPEVASYGYTF
TRBJ2-3 TRBD1 NA TRBV2 TGTGCCAGCAGTTTACAGGGGAAAGCAGATACGCAGTATTTT CASSLQGKADTQYF
TRBJ1-3 NA NA TRBV13 TGTGCCAGCAGCCCGGTGGGGGGTCGAACCACTGGAAACACCATATATTTT CASSPVGGRTTGNTIYF
TRBJ1-4 NA NA TRBV4-3 TGCGCCAGCAGCCCCAGACAGATTAATGAAAAACTGTTTTTT CASSPRQINEKLFF
TRBJ1-6 TRBD1 many TRBV6-6 TGTGCCAGCAGGGACAGGTCCGGGGCGACCCTCCACTTT CASRDRSGATLHF
TRBJ1-4 TRBD1 few TRBV5-5 TGTGCCAGCAGCCCGGGACAGGGGGTAGGAGAAAAACTGTTTTTT CASSPGQGVGEKLFF
TRBJ1-2 NA few TRBV3-1 TGTGCCAGCAGCCTATCACGACAGGAAGGTCCTAACTATGGCTACACCTTC CASSLSRQEGPNYGYTF
TRBJ2-5 TRBD1 NA TRBV11-2 TGTGCCAGCAGCCAACAGGGGGTCCAGTCAGAGACCCAGTACTTC CASSQQGVQSETQYF
TRBJ1-1 TRBD1 NA TRBV5-6 TGTGCCAGCAGCTTGATGAGGGGGCGCCACACTGAAGCTTTCTTT CASSLMRGRHTEAFF
TRBJ2-3 NA few TRBV29-1 TGCAGCGTCCCGACTAGTGACTTCGGAGATACGCAGTATTTT CSVPTSDFGDTQYF
TRBJ2-7 NA NA TRBV5-1 TGCGCCAGCAGCTTGGAACCCACAGGACACGAGCAGTACTTC CASSLEPTGHEQYF
TRBJ2-5 NA NA TRBV24-1 TGTGCCACCAGTGACCACAGGGACGTTAAGGAGACCCAGTACTTC CATSDHRDVKETQYF
TRBJ2-3 TRBD1 NA TRBV27 TGTGCCAGCAGTTCGAGGCAGGGGGCAGGAGATACGCAGTATTTT CASSSRQGAGDTQYF
TRBJ2-7 TRBD2 few TRBV4-3 TGCGCCAGCAGCATACAAGCGGGAGGGACGGGATACGAGCAGTACTTC CASSIQAGGTGYEQYF
TRBJ2-1 NA NA TRBV4-1 TGCGCCAGCAGCCACCTCCTAGCGCCCTACCAGTTCTTC CASSHLLAPYQFF
TRBJ2-3 TRBD2 NA TRBV6-2/TRBV6-3 TGTGCCAGCAGTTACTCGGTACCCTATCTAGCGGGAGAAAAAGATACGCAGTATTTT CASSYSVPYLAGEKDTQYF
TRBJ2-7 NA NA TRBV6-5 TGTGCCAGCAGTATACAGGGGGGGTACTACGAGCAGTACTTC CASSIQGGYYEQYF
TRBJ1-2 TRBD1 NA TRBV6-1 TGTGCCAGCAGTGAAAAGGCAGGGGGTGACTATGGCTACACCTTC CASSEKAGGDYGYTF